This T cell receptor beta chain was profiled in a study of blood T cell repertoires in COVID-19. About the study: Both acute and convalescent COVID-19 samples were obtained from the United States, Italy and Spain. Sources were T cells, B-cell-depleted T cells, or PBMCs; the material itself was cDNA or gDNA.

This clone was seen repeatedly, ten times or more. The CDR3 totals 10 residues. CDR1 is DFQATT and CDR2 is SNEGSKA in the germline V gene (reference sequence). V was pared by 5 bases and J by 8 bases, with 9 bases between. In the original processing: Amplification of reference gene primers was used by the study to estimate nucleated cell counts. Sequencing was performed with immunoSEQ multiplex PCR; in TCRdb, only in-frame clones are kept and a portion is missing. That table furnishes V, J and clone size, whereas the DNA furnished D and trimming. The data show 150,000 to 200,000 clones, 81% seen once.

The sequencing sample was made of peripheral blood. V usage is TRBV20-1 and J usage is TRBJ1-2; D unresolved. The clonotype was recovered from a human donor in a cohort sampled during active COVID-19. CDR3 region: CSALAQGYTF. The CDR3 DNA is TGCAGTGCTCTGGCCCAAGGCTACACCTTC.